This is a list of T cell receptor beta chains from one sample in a study of CD8+ T cells in alopecia areata. The repertoire was sequenced with immunoSEQ multiplex PCR; TCRdb's copy has only in-frame clones and lacks some. The profile covers 180,000 or so clones, with about 55% appearing a single time and 9.5% to 14% taken by the ten largest. The specimen comprised CD8+ T cells sorted from blood, sampled at week 24, from a patient treated with tofacitinib. These receptors all come from a human donor with alopecia areata. Both conserved end residues are part of each CDR3. The D gene is left open where the match is weak.

cdr3_length v_call d_call cdr3_aa
15 TRBV18 . CASSPGTASTDTQYF
14 TRBV6-1 . CASVEGLGTDTQYF
14 TRBV27 . CASSPPGLDYGYTF
14 TRBV27 . CASSLSRGRTEAFF
12 TRBV28 . CASSLIIYEQYF
14 TRBV7-9 . CASSPPTLNTEAFF
16 TRBV27 TRBD1 CASSARGRTSTDTQYF
13 TRBV9 . CASSAGGLQPQHF
14 TRBV15 . CATSRDAANYEQFF
15 TRBV30 . CAWSFGGSSYNEQFF
14 TRBV27 . CASSPGGPYNEQFF
15 TRBV5-1 . CASSPTSDSYNEQFF
18 TRBV4-3 . CASSQDNGVGSGTDTQYF
13 TRBV30 TRBD2 CAWGTSSYNEQFF
13 TRBV7-8 . CASSLDGQETQYF
11 TRBV29-1 . CSVGTEGEAFF
16 TRBV7-9 . CASSRLAGLHTDTQYF
13 TRBV5-1 TRBD1 CATTTGVNTEAFF
12 TRBV30 . CAGKGGGTEAFF
16 TRBV9 . CASSAVPGASKNIQYF
13 TRBV7-2 . CASSLADGQPQHF
15 TRBV29-1 TRBD1 CSVDSGTGGSYEQYF